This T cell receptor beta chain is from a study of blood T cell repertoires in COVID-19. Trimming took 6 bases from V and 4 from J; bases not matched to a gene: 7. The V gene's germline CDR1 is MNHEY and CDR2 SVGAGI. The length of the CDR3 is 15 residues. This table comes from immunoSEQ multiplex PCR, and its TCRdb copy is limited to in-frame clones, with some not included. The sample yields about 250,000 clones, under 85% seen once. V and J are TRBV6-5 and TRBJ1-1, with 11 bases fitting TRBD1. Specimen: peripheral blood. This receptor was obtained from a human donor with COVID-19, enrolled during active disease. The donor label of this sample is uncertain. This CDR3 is CASRGGQGVSTEAFF. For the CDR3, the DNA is TGTGCCAGCAGGGGGGGACAGGGGGTGAGCACTGAAGCTTTCTTT.